Only one count was recorded for the clone carrying this TCR beta chain. Its antigen is still unknown. This specimen belongs to a study of cytomegalovirus exposure and HLA in healthy donors. Study observations and caveats: Later on, a genetic analysis was performed. It linked a missense variant in DCLRE1C with V- and J-gene trimming of TCR beta. The Asian-associated ancestry cluster reportedly had fewer N-insertions than the roughly 720-donor mean in a later analysis.

60 Vbeta and 13 Jbeta primers were used in PCR. The data were produced by immunoSEQ multiplex PCR, yet TCRdb's version contains in-frame clones alone and is incomplete. Among hundreds of thousands of clones listed, over 75% were seen once. The specimen was PBMCs. This clonotype was sampled from a girl under 10 years old in good health and CMV-seronegative.

CDR3 sequence: CASSPLGDEQFF. The CDR3, as DNA: TGTGCCAGCAGTCCCCTAGGGGATGAGCAGTTCTTC. This sequence joins TRBV6-5 and TRBJ2-1; D is perhaps TRBD1 (5 bases). Trimming left V 5 bases short and J 8 bases short, with 10 bases between. CDR3 size: 12 residues. Germline V gives CDR1 MNHEY, CDR2 SVGAGI.